The T cell receptor (beta chain) under discussion was sequenced for a study of early T cells in non-severe SARS-CoV-2 infection. This clonotype was counted only a few times. Unique molecular identifiers (one per individual cDNA molecule) were attached. Each CDR3 protein gets one entry after TCRdb re-called the 5' RACE reads with MiXCR. The sample includes 35,000 to 40,000 distinct CDR3 sequences, 3.5% to 5% of them seen just once. The TCR was taken from an adult who was a healthcare worker with PCR-confirmed SARS-CoV-2 infection or an uninfected control (not recorded which). The specimen was whole blood.

This CDR3 reads CASSTRALMYGYTF. The DNA for the CDR3 is TGTGCCAGCAGCACCCGGGCCCTGATGTATGGCTACACCTTC. The genes are TRBV12-3 or TRBV12-4 and TRBJ1-2, with D unclear. The CDR3 totals 14 residues. Trimming took 6 bases from V and 5 from J, leaving 16 bases between them.